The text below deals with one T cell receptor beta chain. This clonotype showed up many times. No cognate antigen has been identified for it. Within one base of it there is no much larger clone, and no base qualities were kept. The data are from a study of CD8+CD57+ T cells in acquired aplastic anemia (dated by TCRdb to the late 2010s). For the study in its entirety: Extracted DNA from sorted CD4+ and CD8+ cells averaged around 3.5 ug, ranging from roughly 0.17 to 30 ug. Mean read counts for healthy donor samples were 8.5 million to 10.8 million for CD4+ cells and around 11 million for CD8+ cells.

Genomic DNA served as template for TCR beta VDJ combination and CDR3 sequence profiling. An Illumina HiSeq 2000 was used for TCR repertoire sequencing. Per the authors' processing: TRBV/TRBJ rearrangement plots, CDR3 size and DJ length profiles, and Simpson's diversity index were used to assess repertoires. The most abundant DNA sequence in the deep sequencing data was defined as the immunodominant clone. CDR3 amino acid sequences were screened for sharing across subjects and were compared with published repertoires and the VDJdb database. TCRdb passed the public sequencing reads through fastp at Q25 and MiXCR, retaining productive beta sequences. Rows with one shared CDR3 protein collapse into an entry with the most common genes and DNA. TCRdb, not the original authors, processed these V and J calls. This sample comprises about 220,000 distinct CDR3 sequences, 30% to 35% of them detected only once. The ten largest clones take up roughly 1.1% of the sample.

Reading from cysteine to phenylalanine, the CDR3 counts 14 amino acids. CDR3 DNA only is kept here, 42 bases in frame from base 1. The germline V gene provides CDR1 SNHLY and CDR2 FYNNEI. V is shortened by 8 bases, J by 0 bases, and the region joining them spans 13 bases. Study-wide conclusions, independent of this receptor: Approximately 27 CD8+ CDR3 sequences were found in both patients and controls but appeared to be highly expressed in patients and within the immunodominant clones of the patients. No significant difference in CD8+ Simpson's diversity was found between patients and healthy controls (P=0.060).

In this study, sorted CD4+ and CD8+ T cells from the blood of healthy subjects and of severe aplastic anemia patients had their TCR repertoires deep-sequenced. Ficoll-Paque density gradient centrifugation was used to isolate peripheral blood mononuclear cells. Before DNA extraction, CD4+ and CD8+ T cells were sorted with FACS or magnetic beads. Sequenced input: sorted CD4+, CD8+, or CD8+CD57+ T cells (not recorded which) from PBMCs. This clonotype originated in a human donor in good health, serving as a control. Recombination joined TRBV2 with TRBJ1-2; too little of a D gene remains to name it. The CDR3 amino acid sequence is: CASFKDNANYGYTF. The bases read TGTGCCAGCTTCAAGGATAATGCTAACTATGGCTACACCTTC. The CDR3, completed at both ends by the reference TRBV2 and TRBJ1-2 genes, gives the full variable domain EPEVTQTPSHQVTQMGQEVILRCVPISNHLYFYWYRQILGQKVEFLVSFYNNEISEKSEIFDDQFSVERPDGSNFTLKIRSTKLEDSAMYFCASFKDNANYGYTFGSGTRLTVV.